The source of this T cell receptor beta chain is a study of metastatic and nonmetastatic thyroid tumors (TCRdb year 2020). With respect to the entire study: Repertoires were compared across peripheral blood and tumor or nodule tissue samples from malignant and benign thyroid patients.

Libraries came from PCR. TCRdb shows the sequencer as Illumina HiSeq 4000. High-throughput sequencing was used to profile the CDR3 region of the TCR beta-chain in every patient. The authors processed their data as follows. CDR3 differences across clinicopathological groups were used to build a classifier for discriminating distant-metastatic papillary thyroid cancer patients. Repertoire diversity was assessed with the Shannon index, and tumor-blood repertoire similarity with the Morisita-Horn index. TCRdb handled the public reads itself, with Q25 trimming in fastp and clone calling in MiXCR, and kept productive beta chains. The V and J calls come from TCRdb's annotation, not from the publication. This sample lists 25,000 to 30,000 clones; roughly 15% were detected once. The ten largest account for roughly 14% of the sample. No treatment had been received by any patient before thyroid surgery. Patient clinical samples collected from about 2011 to 2018 were retrospectively analysed using T-cell receptor beta sequencing.

Measured from the cysteine to the phenylalanine, the CDR3 is 14 residues long. Solely the CDR3 DNA is kept, with 42 bases framed from the first base. According to the germline V gene, CDR1 reads MNHEY and CDR2 reads SVGAGI. Cut back by 2 bases and 1 base, the V and J ends lie 8 bases apart. Overall results and qualifications from the work: In both blood and tumor samples, malignant tumors were reported to have significantly higher TCR beta diversity than benign nodules.

Worth noting for this clone: This clone's antigen is unknown. Base qualities are not at hand, and no much larger clone is one base apart.

Material: blood. The rearranged segments are TRBV6-5 and TRBJ1-1, with an unclear D gene assignment. The TCR sequence derives from a male donor with papillary thyroid cancer or a benign thyroid nodule (not recorded which). Some clones in this sample may be carry-over from other donors' samples. The DNA is TGTGCCAGCAGTTACACGAGGGCGAACACTGAAGCTTTCTTT. The encoded protein is CASSYTRANTEAFF.